There are many counts of the clone carrying this T cell receptor beta chain. Antigen: not known. This specimen belongs to a study of T cell repertoires in cytomegalovirus infection. Looking at the study overall: Public TCR beta signature analysis indicated the presence of both CMV infection and matching HLA type. Findings and limits, study-wide: The cumulative frequency of public TCR beta families distinguished individuals who carried CMV together with the relevant HLA. HLA-C-restricted CMV clonotypes gave the most frequent clonotype in two of eight donors.

Germline V CDR1 and CDR2: SGHTA, FQGNSA. The CDR3 loop spans 16 amino acids. V shed 5 bases and J 4 bases; nucleotides not matched to a gene: 11. Using its own MiXCR run on the reads, TCRdb lists one record per CDR3 protein. The repertoire consists of fewer than 200,000 distinct CDR3 sequences, with about 15% occurring once and the leading ten covering approximately 30%. This chain connects TRBV7-2 to TRBJ2-7, with TRBD2 matching over 10 bases. The sequence derives from a human donor in good health (CMV status not recorded). Some clones in this sample may be carry-over from other donors' samples. The material sequenced was PBMCs. The CDR3 DNA reads as TGTGCCAGCAGCCCATCGCTAGCGGGAGCTAAATACGAGCAGTACTTC. Protein sequence: CASSPSLAGAKYEQYF.